The clone carrying this T cell receptor beta chain was detected ten times or more. Its antigen is unidentified. In making TCR cDNA, 5'RACE template switching added a universal primer site and UMIs to it. TCRdb used MiXCR to reprocess the 5' RACE reads, holding one entry per CDR3 protein. In the table there are a few hundred thousand distinct CDR3 sequences, 7% to 10% of which are singletons. Trimming took 0 bases from V and 12 from J; bases not matched to a gene: 12. The CDR3 is 15 residues long. Germline V lookup: CDR1 GTSNPN, CDR2 SVGIG (reference sequence). This entry is derived from a study of T cells after yellow fever vaccination. Study-wide results and caveats: Reappearance after the booster was observed for most primary-vaccination clones (96% CD4, less than 90% CD8). A secondary response was less intense yet reached its peak sooner, at day 5 versus 15.

The genes are TRBV30 and TRBJ2-1, with TRBD2 matching over 9 bases. Sequencing was performed on PBMCs, taken roughly 47 days after the first yellow fever vaccination. The sequence came from a man aged 18-30 years who received the YFV17D yellow fever vaccine. CDR3: CAWSVRGGGGYRQFF. Here the CDR3 DNA reads TGTGCCTGGAGTGTACGTGGCGGGGGGGGGTATAGGCAGTTCTTC.